The sequence of this TCR beta chain was determined in a study of T cells after posttransplantation cyclophosphamide. Study-level findings and limits: TRB clonality was highly associated with recipient CMV seropositivity and reactivation. Later post-transplant blood repertoires were often dominated by donor CD8+ memory clones. Skin or GI-infiltrating T cells shared few TRB sequences with blood.

TCRdb's table, derived via immunoSEQ multiplex PCR, lists solely in-frame clones and lacks some. The sample gives about 46,000 clones, roughly 92% of which show up once; less than 3.5% is in the top ten. This clone was seen just once. Its antigen is unidentified. Peripheral blood was collected from the related graft donor on the marrow donation day. Trimming removed 7 bases from V and 4 bases from J; junction bases left unmatched: 13. The CDR3 is 15 amino acids. Germline loops: CDR1 MNHNS, CDR2 SASEGT. Material for sequencing was PBMCs. The TCR sequence derives from a woman in her forties or fifties in good health and a related stem cell transplant donor. The genes are TRBV6-1 and TRBJ2-7, with 7 nucleotides matching TRBD2. The CDR3 loop is CASTAGLGGPYEQYF. CDR3 in DNA: TGTGCCAGCACCGCCGGACTAGGAGGCCCTTACGAGCAGTACTTC.